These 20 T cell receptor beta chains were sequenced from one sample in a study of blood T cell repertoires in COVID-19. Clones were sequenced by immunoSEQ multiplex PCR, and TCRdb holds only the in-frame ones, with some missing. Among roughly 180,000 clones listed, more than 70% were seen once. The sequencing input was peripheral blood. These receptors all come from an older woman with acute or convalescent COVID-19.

CDR3 in amino acids: CAISLAGDEQFF. CDR3 sequence (DNA): TGTGCCATCAGCCTAGCGGGAGACGAGCAGTTCTTC. This chain uses TRBV10-3 with TRBJ2-1; 10 nucleotides line up with TRBD2. CDR3 length: 12 residues. The germline V gene encodes CDR1 ENHRY and CDR2 SYGVKD. The V and J ends lost 6 bases and 10 bases, in that order; junction bases with no gene match: 3.

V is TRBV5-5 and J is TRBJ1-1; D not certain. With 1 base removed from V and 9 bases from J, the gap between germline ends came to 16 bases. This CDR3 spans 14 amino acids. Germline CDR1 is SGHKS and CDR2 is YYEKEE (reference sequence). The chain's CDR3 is CASSLSWRVVQAFF. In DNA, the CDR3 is TGTGCCAGCAGCTTGAGTTGGAGGGTGGTGCAAGCTTTCTTT.

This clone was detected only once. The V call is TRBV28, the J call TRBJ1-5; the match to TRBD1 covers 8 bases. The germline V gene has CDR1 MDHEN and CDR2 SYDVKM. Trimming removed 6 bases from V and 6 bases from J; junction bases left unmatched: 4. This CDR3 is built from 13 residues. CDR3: CASRGDRPQPQHF. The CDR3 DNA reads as TGTGCCAGCAGGGGGGACAGGCCTCAGCCCCAGCATTTT. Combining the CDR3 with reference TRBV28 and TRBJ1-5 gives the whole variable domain DVKVTQSSRYLVKRTGEKVFLECVQDMDHENMFWYRQDPGLGLRLIYFSYDVKMKEKGDIPEGYSVSREKKERFSLILESASTNQTSMYLCASRGDRPQPQHFGDGTRLSIL.

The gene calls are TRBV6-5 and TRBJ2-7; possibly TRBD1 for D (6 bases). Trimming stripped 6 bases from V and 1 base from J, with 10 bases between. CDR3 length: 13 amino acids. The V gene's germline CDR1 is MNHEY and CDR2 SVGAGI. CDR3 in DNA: TGTGCCAGCAGCCAAGACAGGTCCTACGAGCAGTACTTC. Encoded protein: CASSQDRSYEQYF.

The CDR3 DNA reads as TGTGCCAGCAGCACACACGGAGAGGTCTACGAGCAGTACTTC. Translated, it gives CASSTHGEVYEQYF. The V gene is TRBV9, the J gene TRBJ2-7; D not certain. Between the trimmed V and J ends, which lost 4 bases and 3 bases, there was a span of 14 bases. The germline V gene encodes CDR1 SGDLS and CDR2 YYNGEE. The CDR3 runs 14 residues.

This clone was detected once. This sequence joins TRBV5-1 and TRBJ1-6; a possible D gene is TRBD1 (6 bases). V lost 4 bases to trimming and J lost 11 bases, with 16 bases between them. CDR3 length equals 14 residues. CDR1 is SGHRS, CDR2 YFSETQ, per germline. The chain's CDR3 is CASSLGGPGAPLHF. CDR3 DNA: TGCGCCAGCAGCCTAGGGGGTCCAGGCGCACCCCTCCACTTT. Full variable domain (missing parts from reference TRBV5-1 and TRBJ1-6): KAGVTQTPRYLIKTRGQQVTLSCSPISGHRSVSWYQQTPGQGLQFLFEYFSETQRNKGNFPGRFSGRQFSNSRSEMNVSTLELGDSALYLCASSLGGPGAPLHFGNGTRLTVT.

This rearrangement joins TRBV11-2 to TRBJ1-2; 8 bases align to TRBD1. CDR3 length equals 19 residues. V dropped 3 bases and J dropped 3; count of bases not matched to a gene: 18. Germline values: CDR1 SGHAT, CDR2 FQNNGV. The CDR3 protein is CASSLLTRQGRVKDYGYTF. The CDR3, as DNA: TGTGCCAGCAGCTTGCTCACCCGACAGGGGCGAGTTAAGGACTATGGCTACACCTTC.

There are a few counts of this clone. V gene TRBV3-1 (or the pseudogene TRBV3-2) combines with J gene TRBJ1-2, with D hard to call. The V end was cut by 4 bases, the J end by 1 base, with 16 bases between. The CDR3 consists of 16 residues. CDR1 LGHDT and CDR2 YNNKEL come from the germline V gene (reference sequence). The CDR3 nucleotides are TGTGCCAGCAGCCGTGTGGGAGACCGTCTTAACTATGGCTACACCTTC. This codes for CASSRVGDRLNYGYTF.

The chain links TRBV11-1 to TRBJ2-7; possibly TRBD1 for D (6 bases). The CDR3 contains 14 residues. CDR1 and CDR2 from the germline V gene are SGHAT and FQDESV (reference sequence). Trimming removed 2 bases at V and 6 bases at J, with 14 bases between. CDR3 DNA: TGTGCCAGCAGCTTATCACCAGGGGACGGCGAGCAGTACGTC. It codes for CASSLSPGDGEQYV.

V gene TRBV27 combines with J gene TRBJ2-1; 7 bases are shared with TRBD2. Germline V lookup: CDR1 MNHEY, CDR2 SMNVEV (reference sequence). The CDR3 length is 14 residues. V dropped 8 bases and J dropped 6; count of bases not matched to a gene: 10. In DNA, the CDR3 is TGTGCCAGCGCCCGAAGGGCTAGCGGCAATGAGCAGTTCTTC. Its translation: CASARRASGNEQFF.

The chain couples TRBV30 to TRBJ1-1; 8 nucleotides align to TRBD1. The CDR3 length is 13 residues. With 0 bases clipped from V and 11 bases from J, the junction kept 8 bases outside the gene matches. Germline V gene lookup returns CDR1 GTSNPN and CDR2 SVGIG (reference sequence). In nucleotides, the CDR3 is TGTGCCTGGAGTGTAGGGACAGGAGTTTCGGCTTTCTTT. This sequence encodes CAWSVGTGVSAFF.

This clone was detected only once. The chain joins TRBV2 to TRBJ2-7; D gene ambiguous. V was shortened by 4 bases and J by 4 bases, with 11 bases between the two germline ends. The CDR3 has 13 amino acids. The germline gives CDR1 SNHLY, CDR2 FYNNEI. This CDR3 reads CASSVPPSYEQYF. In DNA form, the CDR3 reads TGTGCCAGCAGTGTTCCCCCGAGTTACGAGCAGTACTTC.

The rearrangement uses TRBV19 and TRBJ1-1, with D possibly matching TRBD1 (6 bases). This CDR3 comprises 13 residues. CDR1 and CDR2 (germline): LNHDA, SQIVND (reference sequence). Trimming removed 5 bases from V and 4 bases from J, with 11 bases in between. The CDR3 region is CASSSVGGTEAFF. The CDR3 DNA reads TGTGCCAGTAGTTCGGTAGGGGGCACTGAAGCTTTCTTT.

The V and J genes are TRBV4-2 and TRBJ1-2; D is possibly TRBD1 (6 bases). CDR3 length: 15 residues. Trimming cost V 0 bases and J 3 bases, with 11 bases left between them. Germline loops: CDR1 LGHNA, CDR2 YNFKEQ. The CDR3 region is CASSQDQGIYYGYTF. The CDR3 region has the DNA TGTGCCAGCAGCCAAGATCAGGGGATCTACTATGGCTACACCTTC.

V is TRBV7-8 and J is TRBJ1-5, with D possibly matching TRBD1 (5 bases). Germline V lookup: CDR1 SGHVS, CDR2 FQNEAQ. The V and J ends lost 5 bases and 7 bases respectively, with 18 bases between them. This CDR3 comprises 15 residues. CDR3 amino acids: CASSPPPGGRQPQHF. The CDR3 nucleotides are TGTGCCAGCAGCCCGCCCCCGGGGGGACGACAGCCCCAGCATTTT. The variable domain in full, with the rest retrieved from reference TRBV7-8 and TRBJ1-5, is GAGVSQSPRYKVAKRGQDVALRCDPISGHVSLFWYQQALGQGPEFLTYFQNEAQLDKSGLPSDRFFAERPEGSVSTLKIQRTQQEDSAVYLCASSPPPGGRQPQHFGDGTRLSIL.

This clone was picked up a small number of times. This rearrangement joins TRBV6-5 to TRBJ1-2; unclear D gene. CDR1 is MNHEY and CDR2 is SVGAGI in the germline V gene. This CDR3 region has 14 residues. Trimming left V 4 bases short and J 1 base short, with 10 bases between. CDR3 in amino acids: CASSSPTDNYGYTF. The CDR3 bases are TGTGCCAGCAGTTCCCCCACAGATAACTATGGCTACACCTTC.

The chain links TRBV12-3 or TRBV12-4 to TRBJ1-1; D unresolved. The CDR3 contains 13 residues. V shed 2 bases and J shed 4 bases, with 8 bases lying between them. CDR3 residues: CASSLPPSTEAFF. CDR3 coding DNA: TGTGCCAGCAGTTTACCCCCCAGCACTGAAGCTTTCTTT.

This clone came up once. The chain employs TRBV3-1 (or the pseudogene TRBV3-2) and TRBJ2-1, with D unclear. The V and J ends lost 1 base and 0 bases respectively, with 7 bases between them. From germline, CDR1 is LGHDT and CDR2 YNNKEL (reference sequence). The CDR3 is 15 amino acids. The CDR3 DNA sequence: TGTGCCAGCAGCCAAGTGAGAAGCTCCTACAATGAGCAGTTCTTC. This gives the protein CASSQVRSSYNEQFF.

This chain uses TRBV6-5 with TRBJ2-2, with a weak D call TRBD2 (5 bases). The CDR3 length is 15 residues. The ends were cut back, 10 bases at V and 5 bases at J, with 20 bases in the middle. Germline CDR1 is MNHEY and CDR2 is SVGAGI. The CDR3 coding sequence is TGTGCCACCCTATCCTCCCGGGGTGGGACCGGGGAGCTGTTTTTT. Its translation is CATLSSRGGTGELFF.

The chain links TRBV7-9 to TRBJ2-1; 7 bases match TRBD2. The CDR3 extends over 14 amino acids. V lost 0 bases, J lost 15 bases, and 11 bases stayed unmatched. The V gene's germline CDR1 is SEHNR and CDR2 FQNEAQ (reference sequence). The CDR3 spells CASSLATDSRESFF. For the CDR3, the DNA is TGTGCCAGCAGCTTAGCGACGGACTCGCGGGAGTCGTTCTTC.